This TCR beta chain was sequenced in a study of cytomegalovirus exposure and HLA in healthy donors. Study-level results: Later analysis reportedly placed an Asian-associated ancestry cluster below the approximately 700-donor mean in N-insertions.

The germline gives CDR1 MGHDK, CDR2 SYGVNS. This CDR3 is built from 11 residues. Primers for the PCR totalled 60 Vbeta and 13 Jbeta. The method was immunoSEQ multiplex PCR; TCRdb's version includes in-frame clones alone and lacks a portion of them. The sample shows over 150,000 clones, more than 65% of them seen only once. Concerning this clone: Its matching antigen is unknown.

The rearrangement links TRBV25-1 to TRBJ2-5; TRBD1 is a possible D gene (7 bases). The J call is in doubt because the DNA end fits TRBJ2-7 better. The receptor comes from a girl aged 2 to 10 in good health and CMV-seropositive. The sample comprised PBMCs. CDR3 bases: TGTGCAACAGGGGAGGTCTACGAGCAGTACTTC. Translation gives CATGEVYEQYF.